This passage covers 27 T cell receptor beta chains from one sample sequenced in a study of spatial heterogeneity in lung cancer. Using its own MiXCR run on the 5' RACE reads, TCRdb lists one record per CDR3 protein. This sample has around 7,900 distinct CDR3 sequences, with around 15% found just once. Antigens for these TCRs are unknown. Sample time point: sample taken at primary tumor resection. Study results and caveats: Counts of expanded intratumoral alpha and beta TCRs tracked tumor mutation counts.

The sample in question was lung tumor tissue, obtained at surgery. The source of these receptors is a female donor with early-stage non-small cell lung cancer.

Turning to this clonotype: This beta chain represents an off-target read in a library built for alpha chains; its size is of limited meaning. V is TRBV12-5 and J is TRBJ1-1; D remains ambiguous. Trimming removed 3 bases at V and 5 bases at J, with 10 bases between. The CDR3 spans 13 residues. Germline V lookup: CDR1 LGHNT, CDR2 FRNRAP. The CDR3 nucleotides are TGTGCTAGTGGTTTATTAACTGGGACTGAAGCTTTCTTT. It yields the protein CASGLLTGTEAFF.

This clonotype was seen ten or more times. A library prepared for alpha chains yielded this beta chain as an off-target read; its size is of little meaning. The chain employs TRBV4-2 and TRBJ2-3; D may be TRBD2 (6 bases). The CDR3 spans 14 residues. CDR1 and CDR2 (germline): LGHNA, YNFKEQ. V was cut by 10 bases and J by 4 bases, with 18 bases left in between. CDR3 DNA sequence: TGTGCCACCGGAAGCGGGCCATGGGCAGATACGCAGTATTTT. Translating it yields CATGSGPWADTQYF.

This clonotype has at least ten counts. This beta chain is a stray sequence in a library constructed for alpha chains; its clone size is not meaningful. The genes are TRBV20-1 and TRBJ2-2, with D unresolved. The V and J ends lost 3 bases and 0 bases respectively, with 11 bases between them. The germline V gene has CDR1 DFQATT and CDR2 SNEGSKA (reference sequence). The CDR3 length is 15 residues. The CDR3 sequence: CSASGQLSNTGELFF. The CDR3 DNA follows: TGCAGTGCTAGTGGTCAACTCTCGAACACCGGGGAGCTGTTTTTT.

This clonotype was detected many times. This beta chain is an off-target read within a library intended for alpha chains, so its frequency means little. The chain recombines TRBV7-8 with TRBJ2-2; 9 nucleotides align to TRBD1. The CDR3 loop spans 16 amino acids. Germline V gene data show CDR1 as SGHVS and CDR2 as FQNEAQ. V lost 0 bases, J lost 7 bases, and 6 bases stayed unmatched. The CDR3 protein is CASSLALGQGHGELFF. Here the CDR3 DNA reads TGTGCCAGCAGCTTAGCCCTCGGACAGGGGCACGGGGAGCTGTTTTTT.

This clonotype was seen many times. A library made for alpha chains picked up this beta chain off target, so its size means little. The CDR3 coding sequence is TGTGCCAGCAGCCCTACCCCCGAGGGGTATTATACTGAAGCTTTCTTT. It is translated as CASSPTPEGYYTEAFF. The chain couples TRBV13 to TRBJ1-1, with D perhaps matching TRBD1 (5 bases). The CDR3 totals 16 residues. The germline CDR1 and CDR2 sequences are PRHDT and FYEKMQ (reference sequence). V gave up 5 bases and J gave up 5 bases, with 21 bases separating them.

At least ten counts were recorded for this clonotype. This beta chain is a stray read from a library made for alpha chains; its abundance is not meaningful. The V and J genes are TRBV10-3 and TRBJ2-3; TRBD1 might be the D (6 bases). Germline CDR1 is ENHRY and CDR2 is SYGVKD. V was pared by 5 bases and J by 3 bases, with 9 bases between. This CDR3 comprises 13 residues. As DNA, the CDR3 is TGTGCCATCAGTCGACAGGAGACAGATACGCAGTATTTT. Translation: CAISRQETDTQYF.

This clonotype was found many times. The library was designed around alpha chains, so this beta chain is a stray read whose abundance carries little weight. The chain combines TRBV5-5 with TRBJ2-3; the D is unclear. Germline-derived CDR1 and CDR2 are SGHKS and YYEKEE (reference sequence). V lost 1 base and J 4 bases, leaving 10 bases between the germline ends. CDR3 length: 14 residues. In DNA form, the CDR3 reads TGTGCCAGCAGCTTGTTTGGGATTGCAGATACGCAGTATTTT. This sequence encodes CASSLFGIADTQYF.

By share, this clonotype counts as medium-sized (0.01 to 0.1%). A library made for alpha chains picked up this beta chain off target, so its size means little. The rearrangement uses TRBV6-5 and TRBJ2-7; D remains unclear. The CDR3 covers 11 residues. From germline, CDR1 is MNHEY and CDR2 SVGAGI. With 8 bases removed from V and 3 bases from J, the gap between germline ends came to 8 bases. The DNA for the CDR3 is TGTGCCAGCTGGGGAAACTACGAGCAGTACTTC. Translated: CASWGNYEQYF.

A note on this clonotype: Within a library made for alpha chains, this beta chain is off target, and its count is uninformative. The V gene is TRBV6-1, the J gene TRBJ2-1; D gene uncertain. Germline CDR1 reads MNHNS; CDR2 reads SASEGT. Deletions cut 7 bases from V and 4 bases from J, with 5 bases between. This CDR3 is built from 11 residues. CDR3 nucleotide sequence: TGTGCCAGCACCGAGTACAATGAGCAGTTCTTC. Protein: CASTEYNEQFF.

This clonotype is termed medium-sized (0.01 to 0.1%). This beta chain represents an off-target read in a library built for alpha chains; its size is of limited meaning. CDR3 amino acids: CASSLADRVGEQYF. Written as DNA, the CDR3 is TGTGCCAGCAGTTTAGCCGACAGGGTAGGCGAGCAGTACTTC. The rearrangement links TRBV12-3 or TRBV12-4 to TRBJ2-7, with TRBD1 matching 7 bases. This CDR3 has 14 residues. Trimming removed 0 bases from V and 6 bases from J; junction bases left unmatched: 5.

This clonotype has ten or more counts. Since it is a stray read in a library aimed at alpha chains, this beta chain has a size that is not meaningful. The gene calls are TRBV7-9 and TRBJ2-1; D perhaps matches TRBD1 (5 bases). V gave up 5 bases and J gave up 4 bases, with 15 bases separating them. The CDR3 is 15 residues long. CDR1 is SEHNR and CDR2 is FQNEAQ in the germline V gene (reference sequence). In nucleotides, the CDR3 is TGTGCCAGCAGCCTTGTCACAGGATTGTACAATGAGCAGTTCTTC. This encodes CASSLVTGLYNEQFF. Full variable domain (missing parts from reference TRBV7-9 and TRBJ2-1): DTGVSQNPRHKITKRGQNVTFRCDPISEHNRLYWYRQTLGQGPEFLTYFQNEAQLEKSRLLSDRFSAERPKGSFSTLEIQRTEQGDSAMYLCASSLVTGLYNEQFFGPGTRLTVL.

Ten or more counts support this clonotype. The library was designed around alpha chains, so this beta chain is a stray read whose abundance carries little weight. This chain connects TRBV18 to TRBJ2-7; D is unclear. This CDR3 region has 12 residues. The germline CDR1 and CDR2 sequences are KGHSH and LQKENI. V gave up 5 bases and J gave up 4 bases, with 9 bases separating them. CDR3 DNA sequence: TGTGCCAGCTCAGGGCCGGAGTACGAGCAGTACTTC. Amino acid sequence: CASSGPEYEQYF.

This clonotype was counted a few times. The library was prepared for alpha chains; this beta chain is a stray read, so its frequency means little. The J gene is TRBJ2-5, the V gene TRBV20-1; 7 nucleotides match TRBD2. Per the germline V gene, CDR1 is DFQATT and CDR2 is SNEGSKA (reference sequence). Trimming removed 2 bases from V and 2 bases from J; junction bases left unmatched: 8. The CDR3 extends over 15 amino acids. CDR3 amino acids: CSARLASGPQETQYF. The CDR3 DNA reads as TGCAGTGCTAGACTCGCTAGCGGACCACAAGAGACCCAGTACTTC.

Note on this clonotype: This beta chain slipped into a library made for alpha chains as a stray read, so its size is not meaningful. This rearrangement joins TRBV12-3 or TRBV12-4 to TRBJ2-3; 8 nucleotides align to TRBD1. V shed 5 bases, J shed 3 bases, and the junction held 4 bases outside the gene matches. The length of the CDR3 is 14 residues. CDR3 nucleotide sequence: TGTGCCAGCAGTCTGGACAGGGAAACAGATACGCAGTATTTT. Protein sequence: CASSLDRETDTQYF.

Ten or more counts support this clonotype. This beta chain is an off-target read within a library intended for alpha chains, so its frequency means little. This chain connects TRBV24-1 to TRBJ2-1, with TRBD2 matching over 10 bases. V lost 4 bases, J lost 5 bases, and 7 bases stayed unmatched. The germline CDR1 and CDR2 sequences are KGHDR and SFDVKD. The CDR3 runs to 16 residues. CDR3 sequence (DNA): TGTGCCACCAGTGACCCGCTAGCGGGGGCCAACAATGAGCAGTTCTTC. This gives the protein CATSDPLAGANNEQFF.

Concerning this clonotype: This beta chain is an unintended read in a library built for alpha chains; its size means little. This chain uses TRBV29-1 with TRBJ2-2; no firm D call. Trimming pared 8 bases from V and 6 bases from J, leaving 19 bases between. CDR1 and CDR2 (germline): SQVTM, ANQGSEA. The CDR3 runs to 14 residues. CDR3: CSTQDLNYPGELFF. The CDR3 DNA is TGCAGCACCCAGGACCTAAATTATCCCGGGGAGCTGTTTTTT.

By sample share, this clonotype is medium-sized (0.01 to 0.1%). This beta chain is off target for a library built for alpha chains, so its abundance means little. The rearrangement joins TRBV27 to TRBJ1-5; D is unresolved. CDR1 and CDR2 (germline): MNHEY, SMNVEV (reference sequence). The length of the CDR3 is 12 residues. Trimming cost V 7 bases and J 6 bases, with 10 bases left between them. CDR3 DNA: TGTGCCAGCAAGAGGCTGGGTCAGCCCCAGCATTTT. It codes for CASKRLGQPQHF.

This clonotype has at least ten counts. This beta chain slipped into a library made for alpha chains as a stray read, so its size is not meaningful. The genes are TRBV6-5 and TRBJ2-4, with 8 bases lining up with TRBD2. This CDR3 spans 16 amino acids. Germline V CDR1 and CDR2: MNHEY, SVGAGI. The J segment lost 3 bases and the V segment lost 5 bases, leaving 9 bases of the junction unmatched. For the CDR3, the DNA is TGTGCCAGCAGTAGTACTAGCGGCGGGGGCAAAAACATTCAGTACTTC. Translating gives CASSSTSGGGKNIQYF.

This clonotype appeared many times. In a library made to pick up alpha chains, this beta chain is a stray read with a size that means little. The V gene is TRBV3-1, the J gene TRBJ1-1, with D possibly being TRBD1 (5 bases). Per germline, CDR1 LGHDT and CDR2 YNNKEL (reference sequence). This CDR3 is built from 13 residues. Trimming took off 8 bases at V and 5 bases at J, with 15 bases between the two ends. The CDR3: CASRRGVGTEAFF. CDR3 nucleotide sequence: TGTGCCAGCCGGAGGGGAGTTGGAACTGAAGCTTTCTTT.

In regard to this clonotype: Being off target in a library aimed at alpha chains, this beta chain has a size of little meaning. V is TRBV20-1 and J is TRBJ2-1; possibly TRBD2 for D (8 bases). The CDR3 is 15 residues long. Trimming took off 0 bases at V and 8 bases at J, with 17 bases between the two ends. Germline-derived CDR1 and CDR2 are DFQATT and SNEGSKA (reference sequence). CDR3 amino acids: CSARDLGLGGHEQFF. The DNA for the CDR3 is TGCAGTGCTAGAGATTTGGGACTAGGGGGCCATGAGCAGTTCTTC.

This clonotype was detected ten times or more. This beta chain lies outside the target of a library built for alpha chains; its clone size means little. The chain combines TRBV4-2 with TRBJ2-1; D remains unclear. From germline, CDR1 is LGHNA and CDR2 YNFKEQ. The CDR3 extends over 14 amino acids. The V end lost 0 bases, the J end lost 9 bases, and 12 bases lay between the germline ends. The CDR3 spells CASSQDLRLSEQFF. CDR3 nucleotides: TGTGCCAGCAGCCAAGATCTAAGGCTAAGTGAGCAGTTCTTC.

In this sample, this clonotype turned up many times. Since the library was made to target alpha chains, this beta chain is a stray read and its abundance is not meaningful. This chain links TRBV5-4 with TRBJ2-7; 10 bases match TRBD1. V lost 3 bases, J lost 12 bases, and 3 bases stayed unmatched. CDR3 length equals 11 residues. Looked up from germline, CDR1 is SGHNT and CDR2 is YYREEE (reference sequence). In DNA form, the CDR3 reads TGTGCCAGCAGCTCGGGACAGGGGCGGTACTTC. It codes for CASSSGQGRYF.

As concerns this clonotype: This beta chain is a stray sequence in a library constructed for alpha chains; its clone size is not meaningful. This chain joins TRBV7-2 and TRBJ1-6, with D hard to call. V gave up 3 bases and J gave up 10 bases, with 7 bases separating them. Germline values: CDR1 SGHTA, CDR2 FQGNSA. The CDR3 has 12 amino acids. Here the CDR3 DNA reads TGTGCCAGCAGCTTCCTTGGCTCACCCCTCCACTTT. It translates to CASSFLGSPLHF.

By sample fraction, this clonotype is medium-sized (0.01 to 0.1%). Because the library targeted alpha chains, this beta chain is an off-target read whose size means little. V is TRBV4-1 and J is TRBJ1-5; 8 nucleotides line up with TRBD1. The ends lost 4 bases at V and 4 bases at J; junction bases unmatched: 3. Germline V gives CDR1 MGHRA, CDR2 YSYEKL. The CDR3 runs to 14 residues. CDR3 loop: CASSRQGRNQPQHF. The CDR3 bases are TGCGCCAGCAGCCGACAGGGGAGAAATCAGCCCCAGCATTTT.

This clonotype was counted at least ten times. Found in a library prepared for alpha chains, this beta chain is an off-target read, and its abundance has little meaning. The DNA for the CDR3 is TGCGCCAGCAGTCAATCAACTAGCGGGGGGGACACAGATACGCAGTATTTT. Translating it yields CASSQSTSGGDTDTQYF. The chain combines TRBV23-1 with TRBJ2-3; 13 nucleotides align to TRBD2. TRBV23-1 is sorted into the ORF group, with uncertain function. The V segment lost 0 bases and the J segment 2 bases; nucleotides outside the gene matches: 2. The CDR3 spans 17 residues.

This clonotype was observed many times. Since the library was made to target alpha chains, this beta chain is a stray read and its abundance is not meaningful. The V and J genes are TRBV12-3 or TRBV12-4 and TRBJ2-1; a weak D match, TRBD2 (5 bases). V gave up 7 bases and J gave up 9 bases, with 19 bases separating them. CDR3 size: 14 residues. The CDR3 DNA is TGTGCCAGCAAACCGGGATATTCAGCTCGTGAGCAGTTCTTC. This gives the protein CASKPGYSAREQFF.

Turning to this clonotype: The size of this beta chain means little, since it is a stray read in a library made for alpha chains. The chain couples TRBV24-1 to TRBJ1-1; D gene ambiguous. CDR1 is KGHDR and CDR2 is SFDVKD in the germline V gene. This CDR3 is built from 13 residues. Trimming took 9 bases from V and 4 from J, leaving 14 bases between them. CDR3 sequence reads: CATGSRLGTEAFF. The CDR3 nucleotides are TGTGCCACCGGTTCGAGGCTGGGCACTGAAGCTTTCTTT.